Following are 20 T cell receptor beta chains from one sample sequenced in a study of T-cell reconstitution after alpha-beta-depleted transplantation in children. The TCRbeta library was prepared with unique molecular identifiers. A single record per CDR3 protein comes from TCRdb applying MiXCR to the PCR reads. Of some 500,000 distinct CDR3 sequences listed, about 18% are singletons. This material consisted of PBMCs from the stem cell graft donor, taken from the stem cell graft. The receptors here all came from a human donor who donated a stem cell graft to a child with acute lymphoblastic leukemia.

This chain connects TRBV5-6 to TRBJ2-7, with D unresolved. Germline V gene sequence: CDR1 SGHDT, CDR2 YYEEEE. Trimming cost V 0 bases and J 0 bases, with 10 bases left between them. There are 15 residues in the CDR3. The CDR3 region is CASSLGAFSSYEQYF. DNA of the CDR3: TGTGCCAGCAGCTTGGGGGCGTTCAGCTCCTACGAGCAGTACTTC.

The CDR3 spells CASSQGARTQETQYF. The CDR3 DNA sequence: TGTGCCAGCAGCCAAGGGGCCAGGACGCAAGAGACCCAGTACTTC. The chain couples TRBV14 to TRBJ2-5; D gene ambiguous. CDR1 and CDR2 from the germline V gene are SGHDN and FVKESK. Trimming left V 1 base short and J 2 bases short, with 11 bases between. The CDR3 has 15 residues.

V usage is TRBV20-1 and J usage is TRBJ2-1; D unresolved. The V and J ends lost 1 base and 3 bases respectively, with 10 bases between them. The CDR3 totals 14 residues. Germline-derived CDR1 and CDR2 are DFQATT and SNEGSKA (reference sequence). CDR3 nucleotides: TGCAGTGCTAGAGTCAGGTCCCTCTACAATGAGCAGTTCTTC. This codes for CSARVRSLYNEQFF.

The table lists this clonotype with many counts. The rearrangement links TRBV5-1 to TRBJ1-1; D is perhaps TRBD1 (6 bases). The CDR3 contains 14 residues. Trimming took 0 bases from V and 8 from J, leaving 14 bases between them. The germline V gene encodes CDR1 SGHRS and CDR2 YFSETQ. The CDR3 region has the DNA TGCGCCAGCAGCTTGGGATCGGGGGGGCCGGAAGCTTTCTTT. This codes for CASSLGSGGPEAFF.

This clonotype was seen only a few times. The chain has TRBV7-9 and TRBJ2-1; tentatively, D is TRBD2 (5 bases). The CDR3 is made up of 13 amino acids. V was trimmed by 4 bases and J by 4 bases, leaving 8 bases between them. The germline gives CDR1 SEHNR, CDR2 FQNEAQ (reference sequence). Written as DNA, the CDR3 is TGTGCCAGCAGCTGGGAGAATTACAATGAGCAGTTCTTC. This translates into CASSWENYNEQFF.

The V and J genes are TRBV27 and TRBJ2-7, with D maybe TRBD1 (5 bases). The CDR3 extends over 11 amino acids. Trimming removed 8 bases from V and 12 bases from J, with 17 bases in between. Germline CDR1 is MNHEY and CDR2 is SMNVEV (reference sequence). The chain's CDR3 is CASSRQFFLYF. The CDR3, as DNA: TGTGCCAGCTCCCGACAGTTTTTTTTGTACTTC.

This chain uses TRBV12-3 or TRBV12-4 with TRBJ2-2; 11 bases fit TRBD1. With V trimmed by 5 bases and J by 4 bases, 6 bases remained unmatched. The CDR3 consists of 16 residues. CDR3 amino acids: CASSVGQGATTGELFF. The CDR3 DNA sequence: TGTGCCAGCAGTGTCGGACAGGGGGCTACCACCGGGGAGCTGTTTTTT.

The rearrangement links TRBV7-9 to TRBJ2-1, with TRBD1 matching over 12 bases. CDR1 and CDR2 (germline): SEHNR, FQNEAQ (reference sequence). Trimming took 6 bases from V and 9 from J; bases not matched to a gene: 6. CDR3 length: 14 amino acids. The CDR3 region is CASRPRDRGPEQFF. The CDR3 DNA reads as TGTGCCAGCAGGCCCCGGGACAGGGGGCCTGAGCAGTTCTTC.

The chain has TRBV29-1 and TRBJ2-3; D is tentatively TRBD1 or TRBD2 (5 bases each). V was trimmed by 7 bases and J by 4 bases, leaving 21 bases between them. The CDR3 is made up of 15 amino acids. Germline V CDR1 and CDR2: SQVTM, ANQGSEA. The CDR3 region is CSAGPAGAFADTQYF. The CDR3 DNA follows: TGCAGCGCTGGGCCTGCCGGGGCCTTCGCAGATACGCAGTATTTT.

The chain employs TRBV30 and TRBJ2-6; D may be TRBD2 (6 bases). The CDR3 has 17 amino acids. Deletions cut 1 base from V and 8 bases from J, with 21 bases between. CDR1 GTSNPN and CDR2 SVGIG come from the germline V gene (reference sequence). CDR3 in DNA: TGTGCCTGGAGTGCTCTAGCGTTCTCTGGGTTAACCAACGTCCTGACTTTC. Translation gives CAWSALAFSGLTNVLTF.

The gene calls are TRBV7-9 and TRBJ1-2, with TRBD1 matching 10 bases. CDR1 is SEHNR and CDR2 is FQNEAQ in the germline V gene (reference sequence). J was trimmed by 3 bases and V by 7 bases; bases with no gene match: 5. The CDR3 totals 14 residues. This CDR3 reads CASTGTGADYGYTF. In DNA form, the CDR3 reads TGTGCCAGCACGGGGACAGGGGCCGACTATGGCTACACCTTC.

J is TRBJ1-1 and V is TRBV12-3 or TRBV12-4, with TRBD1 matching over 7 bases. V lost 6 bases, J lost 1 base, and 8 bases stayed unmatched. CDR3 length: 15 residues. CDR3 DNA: TGTGCCAGCAGGCTGAGGTGGACAGGGAACACTGAAGCTTTCTTT. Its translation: CASRLRWTGNTEAFF.

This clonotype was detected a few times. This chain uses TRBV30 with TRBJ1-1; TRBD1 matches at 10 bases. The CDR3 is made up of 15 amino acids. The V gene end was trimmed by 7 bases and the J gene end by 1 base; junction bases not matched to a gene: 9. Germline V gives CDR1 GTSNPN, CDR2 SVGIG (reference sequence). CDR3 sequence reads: CALKTGTGANTEAFF. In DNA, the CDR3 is TGTGCCTTAAAAACCGGGACAGGGGCGAACACTGAAGCTTTCTTT.

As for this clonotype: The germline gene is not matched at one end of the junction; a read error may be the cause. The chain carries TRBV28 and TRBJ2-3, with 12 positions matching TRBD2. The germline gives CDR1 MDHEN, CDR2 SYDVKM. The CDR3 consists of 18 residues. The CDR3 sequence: CASSLYAVQGGTSGSRDF. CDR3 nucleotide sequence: TGTGCCAGCAGTTTATACGCAGTACAGGGTGGGACTAGCGGGTCCCGGGATTTT.

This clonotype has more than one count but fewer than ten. In DNA form, the CDR3 reads TGTGCCAGCAGCCACCGGACTAGCGGGAGCTCCTACAATGAGCAGTTCTTC. This sequence encodes CASSHRTSGSSYNEQFF. V is TRBV3-1 and J is TRBJ2-1, with 13 bases aligning to TRBD2. Germline CDR1 and CDR2: LGHDT and YNNKEL (reference sequence). The CDR3 has 17 residues. J lost 0 bases, V lost 3 bases, and 2 bases had no gene match.

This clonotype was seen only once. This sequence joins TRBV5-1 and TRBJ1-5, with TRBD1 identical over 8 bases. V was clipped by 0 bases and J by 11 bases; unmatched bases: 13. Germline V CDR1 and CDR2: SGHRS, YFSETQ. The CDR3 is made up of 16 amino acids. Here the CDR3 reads CASSLASGGPHRAQHF. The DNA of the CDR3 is TGCGCCAGCAGCTTGGCTTCAGGGGGCCCCCATCGGGCCCAGCATTTT.

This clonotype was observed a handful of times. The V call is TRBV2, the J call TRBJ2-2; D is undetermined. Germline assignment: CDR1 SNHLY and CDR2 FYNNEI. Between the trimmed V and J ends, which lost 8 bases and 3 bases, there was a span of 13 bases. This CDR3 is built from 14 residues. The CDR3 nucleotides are TGTGCCAGCGGCACCTACAGATACACCGGGGAGCTGTTTTTT. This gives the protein CASGTYRYTGELFF.

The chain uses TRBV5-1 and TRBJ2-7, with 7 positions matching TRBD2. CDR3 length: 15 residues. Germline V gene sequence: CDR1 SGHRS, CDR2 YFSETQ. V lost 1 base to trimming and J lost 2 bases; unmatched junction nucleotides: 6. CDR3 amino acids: CASSLWSSGTYEQYF. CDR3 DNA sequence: TGCGCCAGCAGCTTGTGGTCTAGCGGTACCTACGAGCAGTACTTC.

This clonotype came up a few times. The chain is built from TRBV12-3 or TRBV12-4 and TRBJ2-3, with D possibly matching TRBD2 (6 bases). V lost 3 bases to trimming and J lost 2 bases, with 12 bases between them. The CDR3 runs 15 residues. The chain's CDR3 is CASSFSGTYTDTQYF. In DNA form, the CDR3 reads TGTGCCAGCAGTTTCTCCGGGACTTACACAGATACGCAGTATTTT.

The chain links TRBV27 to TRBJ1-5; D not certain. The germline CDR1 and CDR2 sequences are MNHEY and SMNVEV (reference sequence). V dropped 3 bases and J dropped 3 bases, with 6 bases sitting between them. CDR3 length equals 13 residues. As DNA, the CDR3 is TGTGCCAGCAGTTTCGGGAACAATCAGCCCCAGCATTTT. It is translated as CASSFGNNQPQHF.